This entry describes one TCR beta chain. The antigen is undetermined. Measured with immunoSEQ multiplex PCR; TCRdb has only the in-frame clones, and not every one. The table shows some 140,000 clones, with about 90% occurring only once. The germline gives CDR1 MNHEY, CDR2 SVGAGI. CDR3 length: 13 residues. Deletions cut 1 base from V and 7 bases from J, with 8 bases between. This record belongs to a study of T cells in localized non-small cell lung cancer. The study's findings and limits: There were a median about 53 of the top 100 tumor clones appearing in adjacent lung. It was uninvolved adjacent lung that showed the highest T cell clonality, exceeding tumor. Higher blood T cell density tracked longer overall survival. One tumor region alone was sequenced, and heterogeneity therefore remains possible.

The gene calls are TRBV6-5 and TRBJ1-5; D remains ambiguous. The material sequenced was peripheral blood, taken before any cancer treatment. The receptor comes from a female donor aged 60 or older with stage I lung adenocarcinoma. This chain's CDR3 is CASSYYSGQPQHF. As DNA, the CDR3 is TGTGCCAGCAGTTACTACTCGGGGCAGCCCCAGCATTTT.